This T cell receptor (beta chain) was identified in a study of T cell changes during pregnancy in multiple sclerosis. TCRdb keeps only in-frame clones here, not all; method: immunoSEQ multiplex PCR. The table lists 9,500 to 15,000 clones, 85% to 90% of them singletons, with 14% to 15% in the top ten. V was trimmed by 5 bases and J by 4 bases, leaving 18 bases between them. CDR3 length equals 15 residues. Germline V lookup: CDR1 SGHTA, CDR2 FQGNSA. Sequenced material: CD8+ T cells from peripheral blood mononuclear cells, taken in the second trimester of pregnancy. The TCR originated in a female donor in good health, enrolled as a control in a pregnancy study. The chain couples TRBV7-2 to TRBJ2-7; TRBD1 might be the D (6 bases). The CDR3 nucleotides are TGTGCCAGCAGCCTAAAAAGGACAGTCCTATACGAGCAGTACTTC. Translated: CASSLKRTVLYEQYF.